This TCR beta chain derives from a study of blood T cell repertoires in COVID-19. Study details: COVID-19 samples from acute and convalescent phases originated in the United States, Italy and Spain.

The V gene end was trimmed by 5 bases and the J gene end by 9 bases; junction bases not matched to a gene: 8. The CDR3 spans 14 residues. Germline assignment: CDR1 SGHAT and CDR2 FQDESV (reference sequence). Measured with immunoSEQ multiplex PCR; TCRdb has only the in-frame clones, and not every one. Of 45,000 to 50,000 clones in the sample, over 75% are singletons; the top ten hold about a third. A single count supports this clone. The J gene is TRBJ2-7, the V gene TRBV11-1, with TRBD1 matching over 12 bases. This clonotype was obtained from a woman older than 75 with COVID-19, enrolled during active disease. Sequencing was carried out using peripheral blood. CDR3 region: CASSEGQGAVRQYF. The CDR3 nucleotides are TGTGCCAGCAGCGAGGGACAGGGGGCGGTAAGGCAGTACTTC.